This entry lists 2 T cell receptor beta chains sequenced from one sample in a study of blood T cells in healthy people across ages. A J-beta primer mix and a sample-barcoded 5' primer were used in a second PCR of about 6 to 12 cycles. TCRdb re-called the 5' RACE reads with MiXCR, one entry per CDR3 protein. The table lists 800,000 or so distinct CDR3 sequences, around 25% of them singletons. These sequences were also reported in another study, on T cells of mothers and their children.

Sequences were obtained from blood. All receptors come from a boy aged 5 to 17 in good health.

CDR3 region: CASSQVVLHPGGGEKLFF. CDR3 DNA: TGTGCCAGCAGCCAAGTTGTTTTGCATCCAGGGGGAGGTGAAAAACTGTTTTTT. This rearrangement joins TRBV14 to TRBJ1-4; 7 nucleotides agree with TRBD1. There are 18 residues in the CDR3. J gave up 7 bases and V 1 base, and 15 bases lay outside the gene matches. Per germline, CDR1 SGHDN and CDR2 FVKESK.

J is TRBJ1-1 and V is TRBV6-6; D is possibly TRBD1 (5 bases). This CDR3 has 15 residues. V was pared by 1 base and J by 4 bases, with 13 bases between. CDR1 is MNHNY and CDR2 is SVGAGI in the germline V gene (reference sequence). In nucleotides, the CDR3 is TGTGCCAGCAGTTACTTGGGAGTGGGGGGCACTGAAGCTTTCTTT. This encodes CASSYLGVGGTEAFF.